These T cell receptor beta chains were read from a single sample in a study of vaccination effects on CD4 cells after COVID-19. The table came from immunoSEQ multiplex PCR; TCRdb's copy has only in-frame clones and leaves some out. This sample carries around 60,000 clones, around 69% of them seen once, and the ten largest clones take 2.8%. Antigens for these TCRs are unknown. Sequencing used CD4+ T cells from PBMCs cultured with HCoV-NL63 spike peptides, obtained before COVID-19 vaccination. The receptors stem from a human donor who received a COVID-19 vaccine. The CDR3 runs from the conserved cysteine through the conserved F or W. The D gene is left open where the match is weak. Size tells how often a clone was seen (once, few, many) or the class of an expanded clone, and some rows leave it out.

abundance: few
d_gene: TRBD1
v_gene: TRBV5-6
len: 15
j_gene: TRBJ1-2
CDR3nt: TGTGCCAGCAGAGGGACAGGGGGAAATTTCTATGGCTACACCTTC
CDR3aa: CASRGTGGNFYGYTF

abundance: few
d_gene: NA
v_gene: TRBV2
len: 15
j_gene: TRBJ1-5
CDR3nt: TGTGCCAGCAGTGACAGGGGTGGGAACAATCAGCCCCAGCATTTT
CDR3aa: CASSDRGGNNQPQHF

abundance: few
d_gene: NA
v_gene: TRBV6-4
len: 19
j_gene: TRBJ1-5
CDR3nt: TGTGCCAGCAGTGACTCTCTGCACGGGGGAAATTATCGCAATCAGCCCCAGCATTTT
CDR3aa: CASSDSLHGGNYRNQPQHF

abundance: NA
d_gene: TRBD1
v_gene: TRBV15
len: 17
j_gene: TRBJ2-1
CDR3nt: TGTGCCACCAGCAGAGAGAAAACAGGGACAGGGGACAATGAGCAGTTCTTC
CDR3aa: CATSREKTGTGDNEQFF

abundance: NA
d_gene: NA
v_gene: TRBV30
len: 14
j_gene: TRBJ1-6
CDR3nt: TGTGCCTGGAGTGTACTAACGGTCAATTCACCCCTCCACTTT
CDR3aa: CAWSVLTVNSPLHF

abundance: NA
d_gene: NA
v_gene: TRBV6-5
len: 14
j_gene: TRBJ1-4
CDR3nt: TGTGCCAGCAGTCTTGGGGGCGGGGTGGAAAAACTGTTTTTT
CDR3aa: CASSLGGGVEKLFF

abundance: NA
d_gene: NA
v_gene: TRBV7-3
len: 13
j_gene: TRBJ2-1
CDR3nt: TGTGCCAGCAGCTCCCGGGGGCCCGATGAGCAGTTCTTC
CDR3aa: CASSSRGPDEQFF

abundance: NA
d_gene: TRBD1
v_gene: TRBV19
len: 16
j_gene: TRBJ1-1
CDR3nt: TGTGCCAGTAGTACCCGGGACAGGGTAGGAGGCACTGAAGCTTTCTTT
CDR3aa: CASSTRDRVGGTEAFF

abundance: once
d_gene: TRBD1
v_gene: TRBV24-1
len: 17
j_gene: TRBJ2-2
CDR3nt: TGTGCCACCAGTGCCCGCGACAGGGGATTGAACACCGGGGAGCTGTTTTTT
CDR3aa: CATSARDRGLNTGELFF

abundance: NA
d_gene: NA
v_gene: TRBV29-1
len: 12
j_gene: TRBJ1-1
CDR3nt: TGCAGCGTTCCGGACACGGGGACTGAAGCTTTCTTT
CDR3aa: CSVPDTGTEAFF

abundance: once
d_gene: NA
v_gene: TRBV5-1
len: 15
j_gene: TRBJ2-5
CDR3nt: TGCGCCAGCAGCTTAGGCCCGGACGGCCAAGAGACCCAGTACTTC
CDR3aa: CASSLGPDGQETQYF

abundance: once
d_gene: TRBD1
v_gene: TRBV3-1/TRBV3-2
len: 13
j_gene: TRBJ1-2
CDR3nt: TGTGCCAGCAGCCGAAGACAGGGGGCTGGCTACACCTTC
CDR3aa: CASSRRQGAGYTF

abundance: NA
d_gene: TRBD1
v_gene: TRBV2
len: 16
j_gene: TRBJ2-2
CDR3nt: TGTGCCAGCAGTCCACAGGGGGGCACGAACACCGGGGAGCTGTTTTTT
CDR3aa: CASSPQGGTNTGELFF

abundance: few
d_gene: TRBD1
v_gene: TRBV7-2
len: 16
j_gene: TRBJ2-1
CDR3nt: TGTGCCAGCAGCTTAGCGCTCGGGACAGGGTACAATGAGCAGTTCTTC
CDR3aa: CASSLALGTGYNEQFF

abundance: NA
d_gene: NA
v_gene: TRBV28
len: 12
j_gene: TRBJ2-1
CDR3nt: TGTGCCAGCAGTTTAAGGGTTGAAGAGCAGTTCTTC
CDR3aa: CASSLRVEEQFF

abundance: NA
d_gene: NA
v_gene: TRBV2
len: 13
j_gene: TRBJ1-4
CDR3nt: TGTGCCAGCAGGAGGGTAGGGAATGAAAAACTGTTTTTT
CDR3aa: CASRRVGNEKLFF

abundance: NA
d_gene: NA
v_gene: TRBV24-1
len: 14
j_gene: TRBJ2-5
CDR3nt: TGTGCCACCTCTATTAAAGGGGGGGAAGAGACCCAGTACTTC
CDR3aa: CATSIKGGEETQYF

abundance: NA
d_gene: TRBD1
v_gene: TRBV18
len: 17
j_gene: TRBJ1-1
CDR3nt: TGTGCCAGCTCACCCACATTCCTGGACAGGATAAACACTGAAGCTTTCTTT
CDR3aa: CASSPTFLDRINTEAFF

abundance: few
d_gene: NA
v_gene: TRBV18
len: 13
j_gene: TRBJ2-2
CDR3nt: TGTGCCAGCTCACCTGTTTACACCGGGGAGCTGTTTTTT
CDR3aa: CASSPVYTGELFF

abundance: few
d_gene: TRBD2
v_gene: TRBV3-1/TRBV3-2
len: 13
j_gene: TRBJ2-4
CDR3nt: TGTGCCAGCAGCCACGTCCGGGGGGGACTTCAGTACTTC
CDR3aa: CASSHVRGGLQYF

abundance: few
d_gene: NA
v_gene: TRBV30
len: 14
j_gene: TRBJ1-5
CDR3nt: TGTGCCTGGAGTGGAGGGCCAGGAAATCAGCCCCAGCATTTT
CDR3aa: CAWSGGPGNQPQHF

abundance: NA
d_gene: TRBD2
v_gene: TRBV5-1
len: 17
j_gene: TRBJ2-5
CDR3nt: TGCGCCAGCAGCGTGACTAGCGGGGGGGCGTTTAAGGAGACCCAGTACTTC
CDR3aa: CASSVTSGGAFKETQYF

abundance: NA
d_gene: NA
v_gene: TRBV6-5
len: 13
j_gene: TRBJ2-5
CDR3nt: TGTGCCAGCAGTTACGACACGGTGGAGACCCAGTACTTC
CDR3aa: CASSYDTVETQYF